A selection of T cell receptor beta chains follows, all from one sample in a study of CD8 T cells in Susac syndrome. TCRdb re-called the immunoSEQ multiplex PCR reads with MiXCR, one entry per CDR3 protein. This table holds 130,000 to 150,000 distinct CDR3 sequences, approximately 94% found once. Specimen: CD4+ T cells from PBMCs. All receptors come from a human donor in good health. Each CDR3 is given with its conserved first and last residue. The D gene is left open where the match is weak. Rows give clone size only sometimes, using once, few, many, or a class for an expanded clone.

cdr3_aa: CASSPPGLANEQYF; cdr3_nt: TGTGCCAGCAGTCCACCGGGACTAGCAAACGAGCAGTACTTC; clone_size: -; d_call: TRBD2; v_call: TRBV28; j_call: TRBJ2-7
cdr3_aa: CASSIAVGQGYEQYF; cdr3_nt: TGTGCCAGTAGTATAGCCGTAGGACAGGGCTACGAGCAGTACTTC; clone_size: -; d_call: TRBD1; v_call: TRBV19; j_call: TRBJ2-7
cdr3_aa: CASSHLTSGRREQFF; cdr3_nt: TGTGCCAGCAGCCATCTGACTAGCGGGAGGCGTGAGCAGTTCTTC; clone_size: -; d_call: TRBD2; v_call: TRBV13; j_call: TRBJ2-1
cdr3_aa: CASSLSLSNQPQHF; cdr3_nt: TGTGCCAGCAGTCTGAGCTTAAGCAATCAGCCCCAGCATTTT; clone_size: -; d_call: -; v_call: TRBV28; j_call: TRBJ1-5
cdr3_aa: CSARGGADYNEQFF; cdr3_nt: TGCAGTGCTAGAGGAGGAGCAGACTACAATGAGCAGTTCTTC; clone_size: once; d_call: -; v_call: TRBV20-1; j_call: TRBJ2-1
cdr3_aa: CASSKRLLFETGELFF; cdr3_nt: TGTGCCAGCAGCAAACGCCTTTTGTTTGAAACCGGGGAGCTGTTTTTT; clone_size: -; d_call: -; v_call: TRBV21-1; j_call: TRBJ2-2
cdr3_aa: CAGSQVEGTEAFF; cdr3_nt: TGTGCCGGCAGCCAGGTTGAGGGAACTGAAGCTTTCTTT; clone_size: -; d_call: -; v_call: TRBV3-1; j_call: TRBJ1-1
cdr3_aa: CAIIDRGQGNTIYF; cdr3_nt: TGTGCCATAATAGACAGGGGGCAAGGAAACACCATATATTTT; clone_size: -; d_call: TRBD1; v_call: TRBV10-3; j_call: TRBJ1-3
cdr3_aa: CASSFGGGQETQYF; cdr3_nt: TGTGCCAGCAGTTTCGGGGGCGGCCAAGAGACCCAGTACTTC; clone_size: few; d_call: -; v_call: TRBV5-1; j_call: TRBJ2-5
cdr3_aa: CAISRQEDGYTF; cdr3_nt: TGTGCCATCAGCCGACAGGAGGATGGCTACACCTTC; clone_size: -; d_call: -; v_call: TRBV10-3; j_call: TRBJ1-2
cdr3_aa: CASSPGFMNTEAFF; cdr3_nt: TGTGCCAGCAGCCCAGGGTTTATGAACACTGAAGCTTTCTTT; clone_size: -; d_call: -; v_call: TRBV2; j_call: TRBJ1-1
cdr3_aa: CAISGGGEQFF; cdr3_nt: TGTGCCATCAGTGGAGGCGGTGAGCAGTTCTTC; clone_size: -; d_call: -; v_call: TRBV10-3; j_call: TRBJ2-1
cdr3_aa: CASSLDRVGIQYF; cdr3_nt: TGTGCCAGCTCACTCGACCGGGTTGGCATTCAGTACTTC; clone_size: -; d_call: -; v_call: TRBV18; j_call: TRBJ2-4
cdr3_aa: CASSLDPNQPQHF; cdr3_nt: TGCGCCAGCAGCTTAGACCCCAATCAGCCCCAGCATTTT; clone_size: -; d_call: -; v_call: TRBV5-1; j_call: TRBJ1-5
cdr3_aa: CASSPITGQETQYF; cdr3_nt: TGTGCCAGCTCACCTATTACAGGGCAAGAGACCCAGTACTTC; clone_size: -; d_call: -; v_call: TRBV18; j_call: TRBJ2-5
cdr3_aa: CASSQESYNEQFF; cdr3_nt: TGTGCCAGCAGCCAAGAGAGTTACAATGAGCAGTTCTTC; clone_size: -; d_call: -; v_call: TRBV3-1; j_call: TRBJ2-1
cdr3_aa: CASSVVWGSTGAGYTF; cdr3_nt: TGTGCCAGCAGCGTAGTTTGGGGGTCGACAGGGGCTGGCTACACCTTC; clone_size: -; d_call: TRBD1; v_call: TRBV9; j_call: TRBJ1-2
cdr3_aa: CASSLAGTGRGSGNTIYF; cdr3_nt: TGTGCCAGCAGCTTGGCCGGGACAGGGAGAGGCTCTGGAAACACCATATATTTT; clone_size: -; d_call: TRBD1; v_call: TRBV5-4; j_call: TRBJ1-3
cdr3_aa: CASSNLRDREGDEQFF; cdr3_nt: TGTGCCAGTAGTAACCTCCGGGACAGGGAGGGCGACGAGCAGTTCTTC; clone_size: -; d_call: TRBD1; v_call: TRBV19; j_call: TRBJ2-1
cdr3_aa: CAWKGGNTAFF; cdr3_nt: TGTGCCTGGAAAGGGGGGAATACGGCTTTCTTT; clone_size: -; d_call: -; v_call: TRBV30; j_call: TRBJ1-1
cdr3_aa: CATQELSGNTIYF; cdr3_nt: TGTGCCACCCAGGAACTCTCTGGAAACACCATATATTTT; clone_size: -; d_call: -; v_call: TRBV28; j_call: TRBJ1-3
cdr3_aa: CASSLPGRGGYEQYF; cdr3_nt: TGCGCCAGCAGCTTGCCGGGCCGAGGGGGATACGAGCAGTACTTC; clone_size: -; d_call: -; v_call: TRBV5-1; j_call: TRBJ2-7
cdr3_aa: CASATVGLYEQYF; cdr3_nt: TGTGCCAGCGCCACTGTTGGGCTATACGAGCAGTACTTC; clone_size: -; d_call: -; v_call: TRBV21-1; j_call: TRBJ2-7
cdr3_aa: CSARDLRLAASYNEQFF; cdr3_nt: TGCAGTGCTAGAGATTTAAGGCTAGCGGCCTCCTACAATGAGCAGTTCTTC; clone_size: -; d_call: TRBD2; v_call: TRBV20-1; j_call: TRBJ2-1
cdr3_aa: CASSFGKTDYEQYF; cdr3_nt: TGTGCCAGCAGCTTCGGGAAGACAGACTACGAGCAGTACTTC; clone_size: once; d_call: -; v_call: TRBV7-8; j_call: TRBJ2-7
cdr3_aa: CSSWTSPHNEQFF; cdr3_nt: TGCAGTTCCTGGACTAGCCCCCACAATGAGCAGTTCTTC; clone_size: -; d_call: TRBD2; v_call: TRBV20-1; j_call: TRBJ2-1
cdr3_aa: CASSLDQNSGANVLTF; cdr3_nt: TGCGCCAGCAGCTTGGATCAGAACTCTGGGGCCAACGTCCTGACTTTC; clone_size: -; d_call: -; v_call: TRBV5-1; j_call: TRBJ2-6
cdr3_aa: CASSEGQGPNTEAFF; cdr3_nt: TGCGCCAGCAGCGAGGGACAGGGCCCGAACACTGAAGCTTTCTTT; clone_size: -; d_call: TRBD1; v_call: TRBV5-1; j_call: TRBJ1-1
cdr3_aa: CASSLSTYNEQFF; cdr3_nt: TGTGCCAGCAGTTTGTCAACCTACAATGAGCAGTTCTTC; clone_size: few; d_call: -; v_call: TRBV12-3/TRBV12-4; j_call: TRBJ2-1
cdr3_aa: CASSSRGEGKNIQYF; cdr3_nt: TGTGCCAGCAGCTCTAGGGGGGAAGGCAAAAACATTCAGTACTTC; clone_size: -; d_call: -; v_call: TRBV5-6; j_call: TRBJ2-4
cdr3_aa: CASSYGRIYEQYF; cdr3_nt: TGTGCCAGCAGCTACGGGAGAATCTACGAGCAGTACTTC; clone_size: -; d_call: -; v_call: TRBV7-9; j_call: TRBJ2-7
cdr3_aa: CASSIGGPLNTEAFF; cdr3_nt: TGTGCCAGTAGTATAGGGGGACCGTTGAACACTGAAGCTTTCTTT; clone_size: -; d_call: -; v_call: TRBV19; j_call: TRBJ1-1
cdr3_aa: CASSLTDAVGGEQYF; cdr3_nt: TGTGCCAGCAGCTTGACGGACGCCGTGGGAGGGGAGCAGTACTTC; clone_size: -; d_call: TRBD2; v_call: TRBV5-4; j_call: TRBJ2-7
cdr3_aa: CSAKAPVSGNTIYF; cdr3_nt: TGCAGTGCTAAAGCTCCCGTCTCTGGAAACACCATATATTTT; clone_size: -; d_call: -; v_call: TRBV20-1; j_call: TRBJ1-3
cdr3_aa: CSVDRGRGETQYF; cdr3_nt: TGCAGCGTTGATAGGGGGCGCGGAGAGACCCAGTACTTC; clone_size: -; d_call: TRBD1; v_call: TRBV29-1; j_call: TRBJ2-5
cdr3_aa: CAISDRVDQPQHF; cdr3_nt: TGTGCCATCAGTGACAGGGTGGATCAGCCCCAGCATTTT; clone_size: -; d_call: -; v_call: TRBV10-3; j_call: TRBJ1-5
cdr3_aa: CASSSPRASEQFF; cdr3_nt: TGCGCCAGCAGCTCCCCGAGGGCAAGTGAGCAGTTCTTC; clone_size: -; d_call: -; v_call: TRBV5-1; j_call: TRBJ2-1
cdr3_aa: CASSLYDGGRDEQFF; cdr3_nt: TGCGCCAGCAGCTTGTACGACGGGGGCAGGGATGAGCAGTTCTTC; clone_size: -; d_call: -; v_call: TRBV5-1; j_call: TRBJ2-1
cdr3_aa: CSALGTSVSGELFF; cdr3_nt: TGCAGTGCCCTGGGGACTAGCGTATCCGGGGAGCTGTTTTTT; clone_size: -; d_call: TRBD2; v_call: TRBV20-1; j_call: TRBJ2-2
cdr3_aa: CASSLVAIYSNQPQHF; cdr3_nt: TGCGCCAGCAGCTTGGTCGCCATTTATAGCAATCAGCCCCAGCATTTT; clone_size: -; d_call: -; v_call: TRBV5-1; j_call: TRBJ1-5
cdr3_aa: CATSESGQGDNEQFF; cdr3_nt: TGTGCCACCAGTGAATCCGGACAGGGGGACAATGAGCAGTTCTTC; clone_size: -; d_call: TRBD1; v_call: TRBV24-1; j_call: TRBJ2-1
cdr3_aa: CSATARTGSYEQYF; cdr3_nt: TGCAGTGCTACGGCCAGGACGGGATCCTACGAGCAGTACTTC; clone_size: -; d_call: -; v_call: TRBV20-1; j_call: TRBJ2-7
cdr3_aa: CASSNRDRGNEQFF; cdr3_nt: TGTGCCAGCAGTAACCGGGACAGGGGAAATGAGCAGTTCTTC; clone_size: -; d_call: TRBD1; v_call: TRBV6-1; j_call: TRBJ2-1
cdr3_aa: CASSPWTGDLGEQFF; cdr3_nt: TGTGCCAGCTCACCCTGGACAGGGGATTTGGGTGAGCAGTTCTTC; clone_size: once; d_call: TRBD1; v_call: TRBV18; j_call: TRBJ2-1
cdr3_aa: CSVRKGNTEAFF; cdr3_nt: TGCAGTGTCCGGAAGGGGAACACTGAAGCTTTCTTT; clone_size: -; d_call: -; v_call: TRBV20-1; j_call: TRBJ1-1
cdr3_aa: CSASENFGEQYF; cdr3_nt: TGCAGTGCTTCCGAAAACTTCGGCGAGCAGTACTTC; clone_size: -; d_call: -; v_call: TRBV20-1; j_call: TRBJ2-7
cdr3_aa: CASSQTGLTEAFF; cdr3_nt: TGTGCCAGCAGCCAAACGGGACTCACTGAAGCTTTCTTT; clone_size: once; d_call: -; v_call: TRBV14; j_call: TRBJ1-1
cdr3_aa: CAWSSPPGRYEQYF; cdr3_nt: TGTGCCTGGAGTTCCCCCCCTGGTCGCTACGAGCAGTACTTC; clone_size: -; d_call: -; v_call: TRBV30; j_call: TRBJ2-7
cdr3_aa: CASSMGAASQETQYF; cdr3_nt: TGTGCCAGTAGTATGGGAGCAGCTTCCCAAGAGACCCAGTACTTC; clone_size: -; d_call: -; v_call: TRBV19; j_call: TRBJ2-5
cdr3_aa: CACTFFDIKNTGELFF; cdr3_nt: TGTGCCTGTACGTTCTTCGACATCAAGAACACCGGGGAGCTGTTTTTT; clone_size: -; d_call: -; v_call: TRBV30; j_call: TRBJ2-2